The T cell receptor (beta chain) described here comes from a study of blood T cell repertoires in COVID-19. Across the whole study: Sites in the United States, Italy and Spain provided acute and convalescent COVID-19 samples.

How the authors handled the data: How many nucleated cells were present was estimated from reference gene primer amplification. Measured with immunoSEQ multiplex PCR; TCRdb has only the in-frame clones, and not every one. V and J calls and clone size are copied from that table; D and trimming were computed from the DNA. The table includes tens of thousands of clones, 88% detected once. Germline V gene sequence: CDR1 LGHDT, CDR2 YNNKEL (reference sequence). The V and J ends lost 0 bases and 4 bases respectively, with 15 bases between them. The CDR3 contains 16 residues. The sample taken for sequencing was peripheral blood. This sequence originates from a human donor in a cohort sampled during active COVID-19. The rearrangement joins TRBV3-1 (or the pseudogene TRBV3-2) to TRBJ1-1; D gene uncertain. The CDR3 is CASSQERGVRATEAFF. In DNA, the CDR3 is TGTGCCAGCAGCCAAGAACGGGGAGTCCGGGCCACTGAAGCTTTCTTT.